The 10 T cell receptor beta chains reported below all come from one sample, sequenced in a study of blood T cell repertoires in COVID-19. This table comes from immunoSEQ multiplex PCR, and its TCRdb copy is limited to in-frame clones, with some not included. The repertoire consists of approximately 80,000 clones, with around 79% occurring once and the leading ten covering 5.7%. Input material: peripheral blood. The origin of the receptors is a man over 45 with active or convalescent COVID-19.

This clone occurred a few times. This sequence joins TRBV21-1 and TRBJ1-3; the table's D gene call, TRBD1, was not cross checked with the DNA. TRBV21-1 is marked as a pseudogene. CDR3 length equals 15 residues. The CDR3 coding sequence is TGTGCCAGCAGCAAAGGGTGGCACTCTGGAAACACCATATATTTT. It translates to CASSKGWHSGNTIYF.

The rearrangement links TRBV13 to TRBJ2-3; tentatively, D is TRBD2 (7 bases). Germline lookup yields CDR1 PRHDT and CDR2 FYEKMQ (reference sequence). Trimming removed 0 bases from V and 4 bases from J, with 17 bases in between. The CDR3 is 17 residues long. CDR3 region: CASSLGRAGARADTQYF. The CDR3 DNA sequence: TGTGCCAGCAGCTTAGGTCGGGCGGGGGCCAGAGCAGATACGCAGTATTTT.

The V gene is TRBV12-3 or TRBV12-4, the J gene TRBJ2-1; possibly TRBD1 for D (6 bases). The CDR3 totals 12 residues. Trimming cost V 5 bases and J 12 bases, with 14 bases left between them. CDR3 loop: CASSPQGLGQFF. In DNA form, the CDR3 reads TGTGCCAGCAGTCCACAGGGCCTGGGGCAGTTCTTC.

This clone occurred once. This sequence joins TRBV5-6 and TRBJ1-2; D not certain. This CDR3 region has 14 residues. Per germline, CDR1 SGHDT and CDR2 YYEEEE. The V and J ends lost 2 bases and 4 bases respectively, with 12 bases between them. DNA of the CDR3: TGTGCCAGCAGCTTAAGAGCTCCTATCTATGGCTACACCTTC. Translated, it gives CASSLRAPIYGYTF. The full variable domain, rest sourced from reference TRBV5-6 and TRBJ1-2, is DAGVTQSPTHLIKTRGQQVTLRCSPKSGHDTVSWYQQALGQGPQFIFQYYEEEERQRGNFPDRFSGHQFPNYSSELNVNALLLGDSALYLCASSLRAPIYGYTFGSGTRLTVV.

This clone was picked up a small number of times. The chain uses TRBV30 and TRBJ1-2; TRBD1 is a possible D gene (5 bases). The length of the CDR3 is 14 residues. The germline CDR1 and CDR2 sequences are GTSNPN and SVGIG (reference sequence). The V end was cut by 4 bases, the J end by 6 bases, with 18 bases between. CDR3 nucleotide sequence: TGTGCCTGGACTAATCCATGGGGGGGACATGGCTACACCTTC. This gives the protein CAWTNPWGGHGYTF.

The rearrangement links TRBV6-2 or TRBV6-3 to TRBJ2-7; 9 positions agree with TRBD2. The CDR3 is made up of 15 amino acids. Trimming removed 5 bases from V and 0 bases from J; junction bases left unmatched: 5. Germline CDR1 is MNHEY and CDR2 is SVGEGT. The DNA of the CDR3 is TGTGCCAGCAGTCGACTAGCGGACTACTCCTACGAGCAGTACTTC. Protein product: CASSRLADYSYEQYF.

The V and J genes are TRBV3-1 (or the pseudogene TRBV3-2) and TRBJ2-5; D possibly corresponds to TRBD1 (5 bases). Germline values: CDR1 LGHDT, CDR2 YNNKEL (reference sequence). This CDR3 comprises 15 residues. V lost 4 bases and J 4 bases, leaving 16 bases between the germline ends. The CDR3 protein is CASSLRSPRAETQYF. CDR3 bases: TGTGCCAGCAGCCTCCGTTCTCCCAGGGCAGAGACCCAGTACTTC.

Comment on this clone: The same CDR3 is also encoded by other DNA sequences in this sample. The genes are TRBV3-1 (or the pseudogene TRBV3-2) and TRBJ1-1; D might be TRBD1 (5 bases). Trimming removed 0 bases from V and 7 bases from J, with 6 bases in between. The CDR3 is 12 residues long. Germline CDR1 LGHDT, CDR2 YNNKEL (reference sequence). DNA of the CDR3: TGTGCCAGCAGCCAAGACAGGGTTGAAGCTTTCTTT. Protein: CASSQDRVEAFF.

The V call is TRBV19, the J call TRBJ2-1; 13 bases agree with TRBD2. CDR3 length equals 17 residues. Germline V gene data show CDR1 as LNHDA and CDR2 as SQIVND (reference sequence). V was pared by 5 bases and J by 7 bases, with 11 bases of the junction left unmatched. The CDR3 bases are TGTGCCAGTAGTGGGGTTACTAGCGGGGGGGCTAGGAATGAGCAGTTCTTC. Translation gives CASSGVTSGGARNEQFF.

This chain joins TRBV12-2 and TRBJ1-1; the DNA was not compared with TRBD1, the D call given in the table. TRBV12-2 is deemed a pseudogene. The CDR3 has 17 residues. CDR3 sequence (DNA): TGTGCAAGTGGGGCACACCGGGCAGGGGCAATCAACACTGAAGCTTTCTTT. The encoded protein is CASGAHRAGAINTEAFF.